The 12 T cell receptor beta chains reported below all come from one sample, sequenced in a study of blood T cell repertoires in COVID-19 (dated by TCRdb to about 2020). The library was made by the immunoSEQ multiplex PCR assay. What TCRdb holds here is the immuneACCESS table cut down to in-frame rearrangements. Part of the clones is not present; checked against another copy, under half of the missing clones reflect an unresolved V gene, and the others are unexplained. The sample has approximately 180,000 clones on record, 85% of them singletons. The ten biggest clones cover roughly 20% of the sample. Sequenced: peripheral blood. These receptors were obtained from a person in their 70s with COVID-19, enrolled during active disease.

The V and J genes are TRBV5-1 and TRBJ2-5, with 8 bases fitting TRBD1. The CDR3 covers 14 residues. The germline V gene has CDR1 SGHRS and CDR2 YFSETQ. V trimming: 4 bases; J trimming: 2 bases; junction bases outside the gene matches: 4. For the CDR3, the DNA is TGCGCCAGCAGCACGACAGGGGTACAAGAGACCCAGTACTTC. Amino acids: CASSTTGVQETQYF.

The V gene is TRBV28, the J gene TRBJ1-2, with D perhaps TRBD1 (6 bases). This CDR3 has 13 residues. Germline CDR1 and CDR2: MDHEN and SYDVKM. V was pared by 6 bases and J by 3 bases, with 11 bases between. The CDR3 reads CASRIQGDYGYTF. CDR3 bases: TGTGCCAGCAGAATACAGGGTGACTATGGCTACACCTTC.

The J gene is TRBJ2-3, the V gene TRBV27; D ambiguous. This CDR3 spans 12 amino acids. Germline assignment: CDR1 MNHEY and CDR2 SMNVEV (reference sequence). V was trimmed by 6 bases and J by 1 base, leaving 5 bases between them. The DNA of the CDR3 is TGTGCCAGCAGCATTGGCACAGATACGCAGTATTTT. Translation: CASSIGTDTQYF.

V and J are TRBV14 and TRBJ2-3; TRBD2 is a possible D gene (7 bases). Germline values: CDR1 SGHDN, CDR2 FVKESK. The CDR3 extends over 16 amino acids. Between the trimmed V and J ends, which lost 8 bases and 5 bases, there was a span of 23 bases. The CDR3 DNA reads TGTGCCAGCGGGTTTGTTCTCGGCGGGGGCGGAGATACGCAGTATTTT. Translated: CASGFVLGGGGDTQYF.

The chain couples TRBV27 to TRBJ1-5; 9 nucleotides align to TRBD1. Trimming removed 6 bases from V and 10 bases from J; junction bases left unmatched: 10. This CDR3 contains 14 residues. Germline V gives CDR1 MNHEY, CDR2 SMNVEV (reference sequence). The DNA of the CDR3 is TGTGCCAGCAGACTAGACAGGGGGGGCGGCCCCCAGCATTTT. This gives the protein CASRLDRGGGPQHF.

CDR3 amino acids: CASSFGQGTSNEQFF. CDR3 DNA: TGTGCCAGCAGCTTCGGACAGGGGACTTCCAATGAGCAGTTCTTC. This chain links TRBV7-3 with TRBJ2-1; TRBD1 agrees at 9 bases. The CDR3 is made up of 15 amino acids. V lost 3 bases and J lost 6; bases outside the gene matches: 6. Germline CDR1 SGHTA, CDR2 FQGTGA.

This clone was seen just once. J is TRBJ1-1 and V is TRBV19, with D possibly matching TRBD1 (6 bases). CDR1 LNHDA and CDR2 SQIVND come from the germline V gene (reference sequence). Trimming took off 7 bases at V and 4 bases at J, with 13 bases between the two ends. The CDR3 sequence is 13 residues long. CDR3 in DNA: TGTGCCAGTATCAATGGGGGCCGCACTGAAGCTTTCTTT. As protein: CASINGGRTEAFF.

The rearrangement uses TRBV7-3 and TRBJ2-1; TRBD2 matches at 7 bases. V gave up 0 bases and J gave up 1 base; unmatched junction bases: 0. Germline V gene data show CDR1 as SGHTA and CDR2 as FQGTGA. The CDR3 runs to 15 residues. The CDR3 nucleotides are TGTGCCAGCAGCTTAACGGGGGGGTCCTACAATGAGCAGTTCTTC. Translating it yields CASSLTGGSYNEQFF.

The rearrangement joins TRBV3-1 (or the pseudogene TRBV3-2) to TRBJ2-2; 7 nucleotides match TRBD1. The CDR3 runs to 15 residues. V trimming: 4 bases; J trimming: 5 bases; junction bases outside the gene matches: 7. Germline V gives CDR1 LGHDT, CDR2 YNNKEL (reference sequence). The CDR3 DNA reads as TGTGCCAGCAGCCCGTCGGACAGGCGGACCGGGGAGCTGTTTTTT. Residues: CASSPSDRRTGELFF.

V and J are TRBV9 and TRBJ2-5, with 10 positions matching TRBD2. There are 14 residues in the CDR3. V was pared by 1 base and J by 4 bases, with 1 base of the junction left unmatched. From germline, CDR1 is SGDLS and CDR2 YYNGEE. The CDR3 DNA reads TGTGCCAGCAGCGTAACTAGCGGGATAGAGACCCAGTACTTC. Encoded protein: CASSVTSGIETQYF.

The chain joins TRBV2 to TRBJ1-4; 8 bases agree with TRBD1. Germline V gives CDR1 SNHLY, CDR2 FYNNEI. V dropped 5 bases and J dropped 3; count of bases not matched to a gene: 5. There are 15 residues in the CDR3. CDR3 region: CASSPQGAANEKLFF. CDR3 DNA: TGTGCCAGCAGTCCCCAGGGGGCGGCTAATGAAAAACTGTTTTTT.

The chain joins TRBV4-3 to TRBJ2-2; a weak D match, TRBD2 (5 bases). The CDR3 is 17 amino acids. Trimming took 0 bases from V and 9 from J, leaving 20 bases between them. Germline CDR1 is LGHNA and CDR2 is YSLEER. CDR3 region: CASSQDWTDTLSRELFF. For the CDR3, the DNA is TGCGCCAGCAGCCAAGATTGGACTGATACCTTGTCCAGGGAGCTGTTTTTT.